The present entry profiles one T cell receptor (beta chain) with its context. This CDR3 region has 15 residues. Germline V lookup: CDR1 GTSNPN, CDR2 SVGIG (reference sequence). V shed 2 bases and J 4 bases; nucleotides not matched to a gene: 7. This specimen comes from a study of shared clonotypes between healthy human individuals. At deep level, the assay was performed. Profiling relied on immunoSEQ multiplex PCR, and the TCRdb table lists in-frame clones only, not all of them. This table holds 2 million to 2.5 million clones, 90% to 96% found once. The specimen sequenced was naive CD4+ T cells sorted from blood. Subset described: CD45RA+ positively selected. The chain combines TRBV30 with TRBJ2-3; 9 bases map to TRBD2. The clonotype comes from a man aged 18-30 years in good health. This CDR3 reads CAWSSIAGAADTQYF. As DNA, the CDR3 is TGTGCCTGGAGTAGCATAGCGGGGGCCGCAGATACGCAGTATTTT.